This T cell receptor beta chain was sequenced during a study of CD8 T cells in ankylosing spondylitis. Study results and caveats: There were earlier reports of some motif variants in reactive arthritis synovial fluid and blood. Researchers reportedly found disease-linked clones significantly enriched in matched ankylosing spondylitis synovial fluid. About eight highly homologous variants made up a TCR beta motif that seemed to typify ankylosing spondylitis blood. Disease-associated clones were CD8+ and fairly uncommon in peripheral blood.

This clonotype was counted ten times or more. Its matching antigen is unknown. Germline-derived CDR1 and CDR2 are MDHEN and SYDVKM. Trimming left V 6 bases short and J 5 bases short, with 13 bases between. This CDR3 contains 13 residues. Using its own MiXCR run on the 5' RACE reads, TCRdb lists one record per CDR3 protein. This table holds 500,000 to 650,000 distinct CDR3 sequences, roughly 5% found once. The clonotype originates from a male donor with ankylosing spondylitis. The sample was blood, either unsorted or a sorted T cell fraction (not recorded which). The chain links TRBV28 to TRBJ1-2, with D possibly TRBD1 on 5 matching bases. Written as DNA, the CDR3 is TGTGCCAGCAGGGACATGACTTTGTATGGCTACACCTTC. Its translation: CASRDMTLYGYTF.